This T cell receptor (beta chain) was found in a study of cytomegalovirus exposure and HLA in healthy donors. Study outcomes and limitations: Earlier findings revealed that most TCR beta V segments proved productive either about 87% or about 30% of the time. In a later analysis, CMV-associated beta chains were mostly HLA-associated, it appeared. Only CMV serostatus was available as immune exposure information. In a later analysis, V- and J-gene trimming of beta chains associated with a DCLRE1C missense variant, replicated independently.

Deletions cut 5 bases from V and 4 bases from J, with 12 bases between. CDR1 MNHEY and CDR2 SMNVEV come from the germline V gene (reference sequence). The CDR3 loop spans 14 amino acids. In regard to this clone: Its antigen remains unknown. Different DNA sequences within this sample yield the same CDR3.

Vbeta (60) and Jbeta (13) primers were used in the PCR. Measured with immunoSEQ multiplex PCR; TCRdb has only the in-frame clones, and not every one. The repertoire holds about 170,000 clones, with around 83% as singletons. V usage is TRBV27 and J usage is TRBJ1-5; no firm D call. Sequenced: PBMCs. The receptor was isolated from a man aged 25 to 40 in good health and CMV-seropositive. The CDR3 protein is CASSPLGGNQPQHF. As DNA, the CDR3 is TGTGCCAGCAGTCCCCTTGGAGGTAATCAGCCCCAGCATTTT.